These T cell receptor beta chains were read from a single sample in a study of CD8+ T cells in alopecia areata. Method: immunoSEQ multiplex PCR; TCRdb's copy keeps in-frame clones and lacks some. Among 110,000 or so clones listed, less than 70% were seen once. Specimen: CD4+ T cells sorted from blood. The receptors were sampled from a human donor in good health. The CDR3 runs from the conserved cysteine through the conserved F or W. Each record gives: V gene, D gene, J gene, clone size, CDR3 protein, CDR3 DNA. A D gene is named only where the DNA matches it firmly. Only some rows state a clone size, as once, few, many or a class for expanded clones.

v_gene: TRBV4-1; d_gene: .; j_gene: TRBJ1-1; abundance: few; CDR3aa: CASSQVLRSEAFF; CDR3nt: TGCGCCAGCAGCCAAGTTCTGCGGTCGGAAGCTTTCTTT
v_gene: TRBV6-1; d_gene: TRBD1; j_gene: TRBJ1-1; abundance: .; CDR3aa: CASSTATGVEAFF; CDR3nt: TGTGCCAGCAGTACGGCCACAGGGGTTGAAGCTTTCTTT
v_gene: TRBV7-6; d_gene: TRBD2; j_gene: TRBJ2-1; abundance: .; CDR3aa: CASSQRTSGGSSYNEQFF; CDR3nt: TGTGCCAGCAGCCAGCGGACTAGCGGGGGTTCTTCCTACAATGAGCAGTTCTTC
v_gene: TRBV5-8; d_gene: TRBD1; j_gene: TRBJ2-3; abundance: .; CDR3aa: CASSRPGTGADTQYF; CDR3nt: TGTGCCAGCAGCCGTCCCGGGACAGGGGCAGATACGCAGTATTTT
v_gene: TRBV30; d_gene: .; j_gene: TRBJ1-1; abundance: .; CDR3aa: CAWTKGPVGTEAFF; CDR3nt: TGTGCCTGGACTAAGGGCCCGGTGGGGACTGAAGCTTTCTTT
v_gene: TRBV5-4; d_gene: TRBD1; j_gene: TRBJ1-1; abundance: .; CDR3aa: CASSLAGTGGYYTEAFF; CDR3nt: TGTGCCAGCAGCTTGGCCGGGACAGGGGGCTATTACACTGAAGCTTTCTTT
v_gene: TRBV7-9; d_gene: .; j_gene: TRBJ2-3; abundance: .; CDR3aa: CASARRGATDTQYF; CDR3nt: TGTGCCAGCGCCAGGAGAGGGGCGACAGATACGCAGTATTTT
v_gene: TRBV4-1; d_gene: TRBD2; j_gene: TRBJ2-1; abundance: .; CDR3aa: CASSQALLAGGRVEQFF; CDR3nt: TGCGCCAGCAGCCAAGCTCTACTAGCGGGGGGGCGTGTTGAGCAGTTCTTC
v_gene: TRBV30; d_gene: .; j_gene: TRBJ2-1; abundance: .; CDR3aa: CAWSSGGAYGNEQFF; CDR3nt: TGTGCCTGGAGCAGTGGGGGGGCCTACGGCAATGAGCAGTTCTTC
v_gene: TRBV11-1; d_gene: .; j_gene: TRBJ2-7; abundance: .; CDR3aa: CASSFAGRHEQYF; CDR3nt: TGTGCCAGCAGCTTCGCGGGCCGTCACGAGCAGTACTTC
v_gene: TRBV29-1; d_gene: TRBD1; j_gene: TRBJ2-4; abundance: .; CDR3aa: CSVEDRGQGAYIQYF; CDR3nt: TGCAGCGTTGAAGATCGGGGACAGGGGGCGTACATTCAGTACTTC
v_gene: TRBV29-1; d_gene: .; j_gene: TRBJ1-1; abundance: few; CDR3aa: CSVEERTEAFF; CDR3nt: TGCAGCGTTGAAGAGAGGACTGAAGCTTTCTTT
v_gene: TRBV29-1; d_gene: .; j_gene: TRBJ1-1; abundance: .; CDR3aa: CSVGRGGTNTEAFF; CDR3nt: TGCAGCGTCGGTCGAGGGGGGACCAACACTGAAGCTTTCTTT
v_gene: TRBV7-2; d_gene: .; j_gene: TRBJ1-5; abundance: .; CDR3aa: CASSLALSNQPQHF; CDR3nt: TGTGCCAGCAGCTTAGCTTTGAGCAATCAGCCCCAGCATTTT
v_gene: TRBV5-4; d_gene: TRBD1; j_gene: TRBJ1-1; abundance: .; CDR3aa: CASSGRTGEVTEAFF; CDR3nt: TGTGCCAGCAGCGGTAGGACAGGGGAAGTGACTGAAGCTTTCTTT
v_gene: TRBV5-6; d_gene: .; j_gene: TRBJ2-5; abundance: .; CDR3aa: CASSLAGKETQYF; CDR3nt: TGTGCCAGCAGCTTGGCAGGAAAAGAGACCCAGTACTTC
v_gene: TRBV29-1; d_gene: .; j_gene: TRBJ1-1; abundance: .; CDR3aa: CSVDGRVRTEAFF; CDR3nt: TGCAGCGTTGACGGCAGGGTAAGGACTGAAGCTTTCTTT
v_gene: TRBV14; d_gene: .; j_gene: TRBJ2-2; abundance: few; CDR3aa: CASSVDSGELFF; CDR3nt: TGTGCCAGCAGCGTGGACAGCGGGGAGCTGTTTTTT
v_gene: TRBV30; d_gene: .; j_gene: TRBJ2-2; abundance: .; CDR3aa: CAWKLSWELFF; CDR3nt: TGTGCCTGGAAGCTCTCTTGGGAGCTGTTTTTT
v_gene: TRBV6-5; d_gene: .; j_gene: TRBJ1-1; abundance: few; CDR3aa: CASRVNGFEAFF; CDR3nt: TGTGCCAGCAGGGTGAACGGGTTTGAAGCTTTCTTT
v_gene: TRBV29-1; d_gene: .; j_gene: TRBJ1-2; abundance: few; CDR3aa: CSAAGGVRGYTF; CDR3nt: TGCAGCGCCGCCGGGGGAGTAAGAGGCTACACCTTC
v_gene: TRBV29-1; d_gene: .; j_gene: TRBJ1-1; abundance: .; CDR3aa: CSVEDGGTEAFF; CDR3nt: TGCAGCGTTGAAGACGGGGGGACTGAAGCTTTCTTT
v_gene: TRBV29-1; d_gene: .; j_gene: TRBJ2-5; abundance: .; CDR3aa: CSVVLAGIRQETQYF; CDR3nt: TGCAGCGTTGTTTTGGCAGGCATTAGGCAAGAGACCCAGTACTTC
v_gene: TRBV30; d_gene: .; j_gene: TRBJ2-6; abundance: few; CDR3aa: CAWTPVSGANVLTF; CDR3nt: TGTGCCTGGACCCCCGTCTCTGGGGCCAACGTCCTGACTTTC
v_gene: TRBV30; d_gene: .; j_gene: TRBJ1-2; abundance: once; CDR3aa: CAWSHRVSGDYGYTF; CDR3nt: TGTGCCTGGAGCCACAGGGTTTCGGGAGACTATGGCTACACCTTC
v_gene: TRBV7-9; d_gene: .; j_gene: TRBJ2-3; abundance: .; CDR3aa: CASSSLSASTDTQYF; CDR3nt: TGTGCCAGCAGCTCACTCTCGGCTAGCACAGATACGCAGTATTTT
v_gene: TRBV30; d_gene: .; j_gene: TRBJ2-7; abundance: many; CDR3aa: CAWSYPPRWTATYEQYF; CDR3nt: TGTGCCTGGAGTTACCCCCCGAGGTGGACTGCGACCTACGAGCAGTACTTC
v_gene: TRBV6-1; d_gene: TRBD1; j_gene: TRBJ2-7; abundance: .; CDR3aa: CASSEEGGTGSSYEQYF; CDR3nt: TGTGCCAGCAGTGAAGAGGGCGGGACAGGGAGCTCCTACGAGCAGTACTTC
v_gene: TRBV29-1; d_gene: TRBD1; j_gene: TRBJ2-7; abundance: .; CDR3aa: CSVRQGTYEQYF; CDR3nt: TGCAGCGTCAGACAGGGGACCTACGAGCAGTACTTC
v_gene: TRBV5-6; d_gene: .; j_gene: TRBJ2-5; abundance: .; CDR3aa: CASSLGQETQYF; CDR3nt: TGTGCCAGCAGCTTAGGCCAAGAGACCCAGTACTTC
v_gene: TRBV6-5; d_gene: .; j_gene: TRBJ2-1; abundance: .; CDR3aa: CASRRNDEQFF; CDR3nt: TGTGCCAGCAGAAGAAACGATGAGCAGTTCTTC
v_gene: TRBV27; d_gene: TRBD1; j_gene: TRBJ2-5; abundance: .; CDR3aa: CASSFRQGQETQYF; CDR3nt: TGTGCCAGCAGTTTTAGACAGGGTCAAGAGACCCAGTACTTC
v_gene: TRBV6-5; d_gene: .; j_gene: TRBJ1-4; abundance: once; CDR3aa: CASSGTSRNEKLFF; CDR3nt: TGTGCCAGCAGTGGGACGTCGAGAAATGAAAAACTGTTTTTT
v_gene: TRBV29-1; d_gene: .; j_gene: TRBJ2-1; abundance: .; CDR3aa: CSAGAGAGNEQFF; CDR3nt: TGCAGCGCCGGAGCAGGGGCTGGTAATGAGCAGTTCTTC
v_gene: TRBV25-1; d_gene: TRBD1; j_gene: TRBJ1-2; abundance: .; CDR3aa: CASSGPGQVYGYTF; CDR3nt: TGTGCCAGCAGTGGACCAGGACAGGTTTATGGCTACACCTTC
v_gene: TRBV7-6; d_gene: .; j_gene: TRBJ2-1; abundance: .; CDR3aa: CASSLGLRTSNEQFF; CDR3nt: TGTGCCAGCAGTTTGGGACTCCGGACCTCCAATGAGCAGTTCTTC
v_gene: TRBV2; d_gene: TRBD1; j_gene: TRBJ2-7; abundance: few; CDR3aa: CASRMTGSSYEQYF; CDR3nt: TGTGCCAGCAGAATGACAGGGAGCTCCTACGAGCAGTACTTC
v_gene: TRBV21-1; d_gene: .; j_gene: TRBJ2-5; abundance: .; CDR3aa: CASSKLTETQYF; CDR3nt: TGTGCCAGCAGCAAACTGACAGAGACCCAGTACTTC
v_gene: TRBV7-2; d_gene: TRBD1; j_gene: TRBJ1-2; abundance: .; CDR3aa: CASSLVPGGYGYTF; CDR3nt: TGTGCCAGCAGCTTAGTCCCAGGGGGCTATGGCTACACCTTC
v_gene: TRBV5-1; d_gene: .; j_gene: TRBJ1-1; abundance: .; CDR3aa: CASSEVMNTEAFF; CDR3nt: TGCGCCAGCAGCGAGGTGATGAACACTGAAGCTTTCTTT
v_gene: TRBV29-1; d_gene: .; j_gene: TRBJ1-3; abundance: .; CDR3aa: CSGYSSGNTIYF; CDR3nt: TGCAGTGGTTACAGCTCTGGAAACACCATATATTTT
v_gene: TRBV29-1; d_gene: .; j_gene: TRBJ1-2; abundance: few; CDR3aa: CSAQTDLYGYTF; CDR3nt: TGCAGCGCTCAGACGGATCTCTATGGCTACACCTTC
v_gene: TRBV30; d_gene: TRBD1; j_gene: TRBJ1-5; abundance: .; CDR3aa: CAWSADREPQHF; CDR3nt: TGTGCCTGGAGTGCCGACAGGGAGCCCCAGCATTTT
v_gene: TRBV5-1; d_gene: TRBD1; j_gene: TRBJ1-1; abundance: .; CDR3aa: CASSLAGTGSKGFF; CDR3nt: TGCGCCAGCAGCTTGGCCGGGACAGGCTCTAAGGGGTTCTTT
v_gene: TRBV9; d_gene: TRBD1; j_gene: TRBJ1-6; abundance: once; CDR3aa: CASSGGQGTTNSPLHF; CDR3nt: TGTGCCAGCAGTGGGGGACAGGGAACCACTAATTCACCCCTCCACTTT
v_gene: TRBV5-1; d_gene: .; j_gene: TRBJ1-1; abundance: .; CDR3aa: CASSFGPSNTEAFF; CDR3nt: TGCGCCAGCAGCTTCGGGCCATCGAACACTGAAGCTTTCTTT
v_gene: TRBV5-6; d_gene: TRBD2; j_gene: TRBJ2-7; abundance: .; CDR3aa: CASGLAGANEQYF; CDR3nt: TGTGCCTCAGGACTAGCGGGGGCCAACGAGCAGTACTTC
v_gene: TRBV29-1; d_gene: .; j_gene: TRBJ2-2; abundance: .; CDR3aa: CSVEGVRAGELFF; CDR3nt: TGCAGCGTTGAAGGGGTGCGGGCCGGGGAGCTGTTTTTT
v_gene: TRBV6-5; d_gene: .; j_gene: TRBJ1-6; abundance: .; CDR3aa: CASSYSGRSPLHF; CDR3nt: TGTGCCAGCAGTTACTCTGGCCGGTCACCCCTCCACTTT
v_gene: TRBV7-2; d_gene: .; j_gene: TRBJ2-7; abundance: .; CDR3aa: CASSSYHYEQYF; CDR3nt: TGTGCCAGCAGCTCCTACCACTACGAGCAGTACTTC
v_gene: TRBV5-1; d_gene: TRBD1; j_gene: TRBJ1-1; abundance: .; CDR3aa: CASSLGQGAFSTEAFF; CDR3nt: TGCGCCAGCAGCTTGGGGCAGGGGGCATTTTCCACTGAAGCTTTCTTT
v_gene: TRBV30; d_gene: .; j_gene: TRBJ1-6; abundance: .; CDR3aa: CACYPRASPLHF; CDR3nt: TGTGCCTGCTACCCACGGGCGTCACCCCTCCACTTT
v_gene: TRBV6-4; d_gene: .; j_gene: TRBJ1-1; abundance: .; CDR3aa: CASSEWGRGEAFF; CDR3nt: TGTGCCAGCAGTGAATGGGGACGGGGTGAAGCTTTCTTT
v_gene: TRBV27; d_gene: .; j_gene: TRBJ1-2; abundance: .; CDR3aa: CASSSHQAIYGYTF; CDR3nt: TGTGCCAGCAGTTCCCACCAGGCTATCTATGGCTACACCTTC
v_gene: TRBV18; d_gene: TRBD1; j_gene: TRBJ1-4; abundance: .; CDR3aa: CASSAWDSSSGKLFF; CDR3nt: TGTGCCAGCTCCGCCTGGGACAGCTCTTCCGGAAAACTGTTTTTT